The T cell receptor beta chain under discussion was sequenced for a study of blood T cell repertoires in COVID-19. Overall study: Sample material is recorded as cDNA or gDNA derived from T cells, B-cell-depleted T cells, or PBMCs.

Method: immunoSEQ multiplex PCR; TCRdb's copy keeps in-frame clones and lacks some. The sample yields 90,000 to 120,000 clones, approximately 88% seen once. The CDR3 has 15 residues. The ends lost 3 bases at V and 5 bases at J; junction bases unmatched: 7. The germline gives CDR1 MDHEN, CDR2 SYDVKM. The rearrangement uses TRBV28 and TRBJ2-5, with TRBD2 matching 9 bases. Material for sequencing was peripheral blood. The sequence came from a human donor in a cohort sampled during active COVID-19. This CDR3 reads CASSFASGARETQYF. Written as DNA, the CDR3 is TGTGCCAGCAGTTTTGCTAGCGGGGCGAGGGAGACCCAGTACTTC.